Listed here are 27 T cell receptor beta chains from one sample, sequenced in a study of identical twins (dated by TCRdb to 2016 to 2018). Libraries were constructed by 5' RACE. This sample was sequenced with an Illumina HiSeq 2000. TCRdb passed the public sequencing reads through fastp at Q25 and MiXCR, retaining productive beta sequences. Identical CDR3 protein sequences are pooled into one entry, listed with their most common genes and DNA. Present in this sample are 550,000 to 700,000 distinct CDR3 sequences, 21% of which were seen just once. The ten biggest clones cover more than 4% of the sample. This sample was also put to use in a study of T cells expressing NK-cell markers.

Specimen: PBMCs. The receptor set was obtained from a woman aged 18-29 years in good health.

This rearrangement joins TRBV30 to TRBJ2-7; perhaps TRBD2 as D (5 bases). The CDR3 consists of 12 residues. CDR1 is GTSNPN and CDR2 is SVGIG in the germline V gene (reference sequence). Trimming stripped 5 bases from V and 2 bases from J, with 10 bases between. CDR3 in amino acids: CAWVGSPYEQYF. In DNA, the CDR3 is TGTGCCTGGGTTGGGAGCCCCTACGAGCAGTACTTC.

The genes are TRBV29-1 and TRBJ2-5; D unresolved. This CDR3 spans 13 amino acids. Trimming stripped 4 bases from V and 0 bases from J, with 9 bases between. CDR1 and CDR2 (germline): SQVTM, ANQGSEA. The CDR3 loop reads CSVVQENQETQYF. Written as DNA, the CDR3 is TGCAGCGTTGTCCAGGAAAACCAAGAGACCCAGTACTTC.

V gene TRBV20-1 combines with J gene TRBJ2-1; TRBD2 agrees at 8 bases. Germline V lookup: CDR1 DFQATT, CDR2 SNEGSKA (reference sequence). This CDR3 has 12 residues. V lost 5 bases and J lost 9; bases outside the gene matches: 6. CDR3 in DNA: TGCAGTGCTCTAACGGGGGGGGGTGAGCAGTTCTTC. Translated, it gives CSALTGGGEQFF.

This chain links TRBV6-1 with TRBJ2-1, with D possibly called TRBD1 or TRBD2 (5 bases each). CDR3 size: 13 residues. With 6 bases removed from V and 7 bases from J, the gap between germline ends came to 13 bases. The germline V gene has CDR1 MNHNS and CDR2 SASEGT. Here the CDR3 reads CASRGTERNEQFF. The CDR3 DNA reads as TGTGCCAGCAGGGGGACGGAACGGAATGAGCAGTTCTTC.

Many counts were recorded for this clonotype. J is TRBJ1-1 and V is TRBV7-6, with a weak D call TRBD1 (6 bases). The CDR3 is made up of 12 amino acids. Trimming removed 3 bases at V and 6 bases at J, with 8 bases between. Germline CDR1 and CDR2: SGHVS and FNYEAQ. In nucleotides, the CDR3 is TGTGCCAGCAGCTTGGGGGGGCCTGAAGCTTTCTTT. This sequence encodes CASSLGGPEAFF.

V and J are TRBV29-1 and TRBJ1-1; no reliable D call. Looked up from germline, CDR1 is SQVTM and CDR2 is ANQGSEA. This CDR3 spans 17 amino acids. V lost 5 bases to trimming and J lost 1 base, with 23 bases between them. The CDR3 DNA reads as TGCAGCGTTTCTCAGACTCGGCACACGAGGGAGAACACTGAAGCTTTCTTT. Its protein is CSVSQTRHTRENTEAFF.

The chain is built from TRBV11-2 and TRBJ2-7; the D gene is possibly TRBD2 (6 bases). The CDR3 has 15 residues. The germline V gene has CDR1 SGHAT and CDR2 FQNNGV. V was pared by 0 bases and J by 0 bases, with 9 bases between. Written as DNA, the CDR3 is TGTGCCAGCAGCTTAGAGGCGGGGAACTCCTACGAGCAGTACTTC. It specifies CASSLEAGNSYEQYF.

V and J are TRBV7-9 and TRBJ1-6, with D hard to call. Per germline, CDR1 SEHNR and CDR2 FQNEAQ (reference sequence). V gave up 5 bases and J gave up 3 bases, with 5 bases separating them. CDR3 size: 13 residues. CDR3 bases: TGTGCCAGCAGCCCGAACTATAATTCACCCCTCCACTTT. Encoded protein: CASSPNYNSPLHF.

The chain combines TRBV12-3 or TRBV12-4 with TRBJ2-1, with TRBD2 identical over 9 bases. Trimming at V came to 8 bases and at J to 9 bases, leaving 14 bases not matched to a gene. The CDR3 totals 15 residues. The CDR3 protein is CASGRAGGFSSEQFF. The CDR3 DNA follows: TGTGCCAGCGGAAGAGCGGGAGGATTTAGCAGTGAGCAGTTCTTC.

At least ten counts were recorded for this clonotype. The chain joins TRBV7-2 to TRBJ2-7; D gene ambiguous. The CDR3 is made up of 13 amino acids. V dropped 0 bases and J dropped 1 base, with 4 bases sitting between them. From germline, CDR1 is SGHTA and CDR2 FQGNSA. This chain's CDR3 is CASSLAISYEQYF. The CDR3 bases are TGTGCCAGCAGCTTAGCGATATCCTACGAGCAGTACTTC.

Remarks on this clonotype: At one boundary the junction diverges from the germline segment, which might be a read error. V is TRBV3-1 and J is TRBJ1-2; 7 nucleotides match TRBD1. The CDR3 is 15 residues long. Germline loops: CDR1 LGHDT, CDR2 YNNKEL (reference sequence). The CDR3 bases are TGTGCCAGCTGCCAACTCCGAGACAGGGTCTATGGCTACACCTTC. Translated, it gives CASCQLRDRVYGYTF. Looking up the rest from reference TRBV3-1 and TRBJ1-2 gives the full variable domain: DTAVSQTPKYLVTQMGNDKSIKCEQNLGHDTMYWYKQDSKKFLKIMFSYNNKELIINETVPNRFSPKSPDKAHLNLHINSLELGDSAVYFCASCQLRDRVYGYTFGSGTRLTVV.

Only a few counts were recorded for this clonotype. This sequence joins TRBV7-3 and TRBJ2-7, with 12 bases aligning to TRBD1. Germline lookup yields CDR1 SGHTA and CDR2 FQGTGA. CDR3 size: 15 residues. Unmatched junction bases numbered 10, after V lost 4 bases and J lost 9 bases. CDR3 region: CASSSTGQGAGMQYF. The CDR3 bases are TGTGCCAGCAGCTCCACGGGACAGGGGGCCGGCATGCAGTACTTC.

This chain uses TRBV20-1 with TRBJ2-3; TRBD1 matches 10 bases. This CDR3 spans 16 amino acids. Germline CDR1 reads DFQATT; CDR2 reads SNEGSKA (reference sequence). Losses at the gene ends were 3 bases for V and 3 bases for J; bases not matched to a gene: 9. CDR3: CSARTSGTGVTDTQYF. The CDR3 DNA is TGCAGTGCTAGGACCTCCGGGACAGGGGTAACAGATACGCAGTATTTT.

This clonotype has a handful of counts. CDR3: CASTITASSYEQYF. The CDR3 nucleotides are TGTGCCAGCACCATTACAGCTTCCTCCTACGAGCAGTACTTC. The rearrangement links TRBV7-2 to TRBJ2-7, with D unresolved. Trimming stripped 7 bases from V and 0 bases from J, with 13 bases between. The germline V gene encodes CDR1 SGHTA and CDR2 FQGNSA. The CDR3 consists of 14 residues. The variable domain in full, completed from reference TRBV7-2 and TRBJ2-7, reads GAGVSQSPSNKVTEKGKDVELRCDPISGHTALYWYRQSLGQGLEFLIYFQGNSAPDKSGLPSDRFSAERTGGSVSTLTIQRTQQEDSAVYLCASTITASSYEQYFGPGTRLTVT.

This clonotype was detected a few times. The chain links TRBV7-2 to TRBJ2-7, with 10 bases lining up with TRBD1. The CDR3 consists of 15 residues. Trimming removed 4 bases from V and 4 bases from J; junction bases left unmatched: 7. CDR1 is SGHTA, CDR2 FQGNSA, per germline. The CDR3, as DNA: TGTGCCAGCAGCTCGACGGGACAGGGGTTTTACGAGCAGTACTTC. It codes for CASSSTGQGFYEQYF.

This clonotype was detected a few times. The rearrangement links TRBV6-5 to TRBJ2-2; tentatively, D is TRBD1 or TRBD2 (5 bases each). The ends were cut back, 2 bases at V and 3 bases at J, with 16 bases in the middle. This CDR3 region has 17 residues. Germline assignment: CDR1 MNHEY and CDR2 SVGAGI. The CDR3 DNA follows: TGTGCCAGCAGTTACGACGCAAGGACGGGACACACCGGGGAGCTGTTTTTT. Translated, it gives CASSYDARTGHTGELFF.

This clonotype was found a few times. DNA of the CDR3: TGTGCCAGCAGCTCCCCCATGGGGGACTATGGCTACACCTTC. Protein product: CASSSPMGDYGYTF. V is TRBV7-9 and J is TRBJ1-2; a weak D match, TRBD1 (5 bases). Germline-derived CDR1 and CDR2 are SEHNR and FQNEAQ (reference sequence). V was cut by 4 bases and J by 3 bases, with 12 bases left in between. This CDR3 is built from 14 residues. The full variable domain, rest sourced from reference TRBV7-9 and TRBJ1-2, is DTGVSQNPRHKITKRGQNVTFRCDPISEHNRLYWYRQTLGQGPEFLTYFQNEAQLEKSRLLSDRFSAERPKGSFSTLEIQRTEQGDSAMYLCASSSPMGDYGYTFGSGTRLTVV.

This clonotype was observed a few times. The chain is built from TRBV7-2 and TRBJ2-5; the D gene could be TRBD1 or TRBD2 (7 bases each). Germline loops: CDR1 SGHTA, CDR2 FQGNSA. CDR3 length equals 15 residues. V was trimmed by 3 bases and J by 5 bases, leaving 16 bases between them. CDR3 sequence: CASSLGGGGGETQYF. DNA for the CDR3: TGTGCCAGCAGCTTGGGAGGGGGCGGAGGGGAGACCCAGTACTTC.

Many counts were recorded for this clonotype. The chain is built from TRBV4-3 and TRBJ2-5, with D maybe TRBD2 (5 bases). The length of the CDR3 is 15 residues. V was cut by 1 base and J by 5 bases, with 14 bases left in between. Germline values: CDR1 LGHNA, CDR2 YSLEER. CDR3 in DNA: TGCGCCAGCAGCCAAGGTGTGGACTTGGGGGAGACCCAGTACTTC. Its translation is CASSQGVDLGETQYF.

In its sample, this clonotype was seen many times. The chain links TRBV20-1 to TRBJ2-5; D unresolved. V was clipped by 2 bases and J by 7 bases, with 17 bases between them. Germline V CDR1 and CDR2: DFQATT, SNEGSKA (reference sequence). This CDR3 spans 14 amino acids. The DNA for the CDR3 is TGCAGTGCTAGATCCTCCGACTCGTTAAGGACCCAGTACTTC. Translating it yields CSARSSDSLRTQYF.

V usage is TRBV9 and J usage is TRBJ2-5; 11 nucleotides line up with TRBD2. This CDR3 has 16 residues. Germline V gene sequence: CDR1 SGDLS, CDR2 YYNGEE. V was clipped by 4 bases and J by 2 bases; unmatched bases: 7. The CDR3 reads CASSRPGLAVQETQYF. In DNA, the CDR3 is TGTGCCAGCAGCCGACCGGGACTAGCGGTACAAGAGACCCAGTACTTC.

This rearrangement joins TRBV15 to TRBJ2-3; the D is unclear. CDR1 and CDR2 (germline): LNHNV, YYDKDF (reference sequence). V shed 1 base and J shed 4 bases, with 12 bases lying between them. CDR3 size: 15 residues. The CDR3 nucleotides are TGTGCCACCAGCAGAGTACAAACTGCGCCAGATACGCAGTATTTT. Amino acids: CATSRVQTAPDTQYF.

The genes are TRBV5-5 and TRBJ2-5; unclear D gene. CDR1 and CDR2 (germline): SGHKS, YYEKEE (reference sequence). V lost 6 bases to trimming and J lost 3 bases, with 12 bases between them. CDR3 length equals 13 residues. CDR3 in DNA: TGTGCCAGCAACGCGGCCGGCAAAGAGACCCAGTACTTC. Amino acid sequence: CASNAAGKETQYF.

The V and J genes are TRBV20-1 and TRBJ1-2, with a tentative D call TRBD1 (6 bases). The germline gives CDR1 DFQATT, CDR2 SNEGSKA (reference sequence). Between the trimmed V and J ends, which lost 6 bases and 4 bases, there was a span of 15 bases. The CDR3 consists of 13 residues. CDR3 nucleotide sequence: TGCAGTGCCGTGGAACAGGGCCTCTATGGCTACACCTTC. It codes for CSAVEQGLYGYTF.

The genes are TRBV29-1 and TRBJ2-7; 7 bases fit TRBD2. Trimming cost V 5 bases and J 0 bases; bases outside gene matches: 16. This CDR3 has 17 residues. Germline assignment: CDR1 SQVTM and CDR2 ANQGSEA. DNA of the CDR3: TGCAGCGTTTTGCCCCTTATTGGGGGGGTAAGCTCCTACGAGCAGTACTTC. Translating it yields CSVLPLIGGVSSYEQYF.

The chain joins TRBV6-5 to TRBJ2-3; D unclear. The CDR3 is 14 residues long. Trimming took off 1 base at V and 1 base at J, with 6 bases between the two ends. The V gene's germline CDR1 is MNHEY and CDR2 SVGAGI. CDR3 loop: CASSYLFRTDTQYF. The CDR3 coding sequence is TGTGCCAGCAGTTACTTGTTCCGCACAGATACGCAGTATTTT.

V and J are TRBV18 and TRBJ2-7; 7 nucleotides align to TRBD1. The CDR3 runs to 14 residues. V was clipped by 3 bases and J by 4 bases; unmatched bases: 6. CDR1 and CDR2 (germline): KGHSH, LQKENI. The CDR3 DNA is TGTGCCAGCTCACCTGACAGGGTTCTATACGAGCAGTACTTC. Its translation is CASSPDRVLYEQYF.